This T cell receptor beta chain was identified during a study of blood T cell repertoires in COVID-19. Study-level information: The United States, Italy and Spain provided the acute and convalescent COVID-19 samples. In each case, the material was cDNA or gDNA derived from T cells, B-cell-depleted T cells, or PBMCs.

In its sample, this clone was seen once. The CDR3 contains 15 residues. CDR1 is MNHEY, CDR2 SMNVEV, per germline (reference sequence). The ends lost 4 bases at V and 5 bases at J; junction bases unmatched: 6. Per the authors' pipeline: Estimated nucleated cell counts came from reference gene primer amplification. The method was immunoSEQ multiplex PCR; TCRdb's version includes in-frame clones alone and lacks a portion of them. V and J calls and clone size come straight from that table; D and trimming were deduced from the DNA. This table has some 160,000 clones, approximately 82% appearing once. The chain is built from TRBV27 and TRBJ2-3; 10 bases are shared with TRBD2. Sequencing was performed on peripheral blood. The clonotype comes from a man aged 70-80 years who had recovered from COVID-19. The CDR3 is CASSYLAGAKDTQYF. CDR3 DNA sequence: TGTGCCAGCAGTTATCTAGCGGGAGCAAAAGATACGCAGTATTTT.